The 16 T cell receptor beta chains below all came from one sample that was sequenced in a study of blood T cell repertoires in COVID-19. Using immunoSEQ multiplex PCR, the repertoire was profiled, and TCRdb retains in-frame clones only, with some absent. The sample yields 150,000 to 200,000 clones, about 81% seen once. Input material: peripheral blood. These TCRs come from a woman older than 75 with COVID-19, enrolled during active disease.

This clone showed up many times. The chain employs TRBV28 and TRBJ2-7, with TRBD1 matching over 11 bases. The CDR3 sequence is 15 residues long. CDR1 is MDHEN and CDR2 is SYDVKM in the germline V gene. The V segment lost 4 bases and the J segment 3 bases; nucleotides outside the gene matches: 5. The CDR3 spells CASSYSGTGGYEQYF. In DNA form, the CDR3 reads TGTGCCAGCAGTTACTCCGGGACAGGGGGCTACGAGCAGTACTTC.

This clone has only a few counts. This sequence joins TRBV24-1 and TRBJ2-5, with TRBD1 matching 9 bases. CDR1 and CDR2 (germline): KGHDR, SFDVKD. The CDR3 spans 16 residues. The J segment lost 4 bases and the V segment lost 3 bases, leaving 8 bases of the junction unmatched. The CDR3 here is CATSDPFGTGLETQYF. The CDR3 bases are TGTGCCACCAGTGATCCCTTCGGGACAGGGTTAGAGACCCAGTACTTC.

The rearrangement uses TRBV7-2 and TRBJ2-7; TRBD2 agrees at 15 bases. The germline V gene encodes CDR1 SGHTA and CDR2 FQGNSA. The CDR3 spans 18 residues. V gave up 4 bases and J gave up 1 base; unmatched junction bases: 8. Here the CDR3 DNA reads TGTGCCAGCAGCTCCGGGACTAGCGGGGGGCCAATTTCCTACGAGCAGTACTTC. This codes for CASSSGTSGGPISYEQYF.

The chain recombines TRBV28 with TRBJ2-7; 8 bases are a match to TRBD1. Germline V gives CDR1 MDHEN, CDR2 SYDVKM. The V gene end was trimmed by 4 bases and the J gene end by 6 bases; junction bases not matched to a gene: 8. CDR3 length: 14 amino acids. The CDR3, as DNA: TGTGCCAGCAGTTACCATCGGACAGGGTTCGAGCAGTACTTC. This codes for CASSYHRTGFEQYF.

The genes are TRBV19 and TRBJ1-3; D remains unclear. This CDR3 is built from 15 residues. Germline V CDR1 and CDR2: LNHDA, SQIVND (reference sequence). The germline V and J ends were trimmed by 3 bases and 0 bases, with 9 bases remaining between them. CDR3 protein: CASSMFADSGNTIYF. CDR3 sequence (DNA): TGTGCCAGTAGTATGTTCGCAGACTCTGGAAACACCATATATTTT. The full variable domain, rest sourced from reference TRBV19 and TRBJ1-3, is DGGITQSPKYLFRKEGQNVTLSCEQNLNHDAMYWYRQDPGQGLRLIYYSQIVNDFQKGDIAEGYSVSREKKESFPLTVTSAQKNPTAFYLCASSMFADSGNTIYFGEGSWLTVV.

CDR3 sequence reads: CASSHRGQGVYTF. DNA of the CDR3: TGTGCCAGCAGCCACCGGGGCCAGGGGGTCTACACCTTC. This chain joins TRBV3-1 (or the pseudogene TRBV3-2) and TRBJ1-2, with 7 bases that match TRBD1. Germline CDR1 and CDR2: LGHDT and YNNKEL (reference sequence). J was trimmed by 10 bases and V by 3 bases; bases with no gene match: 8. The CDR3 has 13 amino acids.

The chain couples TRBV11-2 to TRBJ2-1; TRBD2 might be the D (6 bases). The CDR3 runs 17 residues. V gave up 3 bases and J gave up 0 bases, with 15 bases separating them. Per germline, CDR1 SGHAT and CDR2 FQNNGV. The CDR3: CASSFPLAKGSYNEQFF. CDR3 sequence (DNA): TGTGCCAGCAGCTTCCCGCTAGCGAAGGGCTCCTACAATGAGCAGTTCTTC.

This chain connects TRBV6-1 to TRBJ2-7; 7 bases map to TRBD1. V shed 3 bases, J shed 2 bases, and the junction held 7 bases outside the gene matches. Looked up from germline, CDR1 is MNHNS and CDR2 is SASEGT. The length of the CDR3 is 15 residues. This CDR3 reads CASSENPTGPYEQYF. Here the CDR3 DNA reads TGTGCCAGCAGTGAGAACCCGACAGGGCCCTACGAGCAGTACTTC.

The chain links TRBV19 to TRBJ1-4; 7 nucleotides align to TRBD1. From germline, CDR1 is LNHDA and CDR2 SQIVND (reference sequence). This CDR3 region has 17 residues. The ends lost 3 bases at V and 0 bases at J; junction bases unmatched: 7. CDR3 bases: TGTGCCAGTAGTATCGGGGGACAGTTCGCAACTAATGAAAAACTGTTTTTT. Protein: CASSIGGQFATNEKLFF.

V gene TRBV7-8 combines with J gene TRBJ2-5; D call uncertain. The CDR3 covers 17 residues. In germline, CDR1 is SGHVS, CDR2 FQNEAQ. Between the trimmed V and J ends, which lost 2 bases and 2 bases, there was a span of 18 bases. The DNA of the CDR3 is TGTGCCAGCAGCTTATACCCCGTAAGAACTTCTCAAGAGACCCAGTACTTC. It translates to CASSLYPVRTSQETQYF.

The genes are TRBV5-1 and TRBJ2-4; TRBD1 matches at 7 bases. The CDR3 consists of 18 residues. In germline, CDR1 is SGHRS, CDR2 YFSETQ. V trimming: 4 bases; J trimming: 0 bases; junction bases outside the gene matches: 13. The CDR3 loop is CASSLLGQPLLAKNIQYF. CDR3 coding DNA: TGCGCCAGCAGCCTTTTGGGACAGCCACTTCTAGCCAAAAACATTCAGTACTTC.

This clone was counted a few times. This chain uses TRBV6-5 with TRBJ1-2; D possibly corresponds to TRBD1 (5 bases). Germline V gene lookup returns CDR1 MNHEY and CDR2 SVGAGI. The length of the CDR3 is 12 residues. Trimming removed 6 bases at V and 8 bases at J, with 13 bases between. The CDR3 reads CASSVAGSGYTF. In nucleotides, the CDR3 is TGTGCCAGCAGCGTGGCAGGGTCAGGCTACACCTTC.

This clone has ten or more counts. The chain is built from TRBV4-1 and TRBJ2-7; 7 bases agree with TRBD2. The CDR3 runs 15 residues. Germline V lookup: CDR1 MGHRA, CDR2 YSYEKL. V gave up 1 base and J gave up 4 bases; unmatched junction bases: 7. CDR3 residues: CASSQGSAGAYEQYF. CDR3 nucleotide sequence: TGCGCCAGCAGCCAAGGTAGCGCGGGAGCATACGAGCAGTACTTC.

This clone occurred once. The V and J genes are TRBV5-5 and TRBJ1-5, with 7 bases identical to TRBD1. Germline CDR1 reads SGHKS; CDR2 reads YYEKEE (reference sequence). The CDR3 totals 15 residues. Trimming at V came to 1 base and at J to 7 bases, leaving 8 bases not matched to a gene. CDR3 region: CASSLFGDRGQPQHF. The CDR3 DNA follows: TGTGCCAGCAGCTTGTTCGGGGACAGAGGGCAGCCCCAGCATTTT.

This chain's CDR3 is CASSGTLASGLYTDTQYF. The DNA of the CDR3 is TGTGCCAGCAGCGGGACTTTGGCTAGCGGTTTATACACAGATACGCAGTATTTT. This sequence joins TRBV5-4 and TRBJ2-3; TRBD2 matches at 7 bases. The ends lost 4 bases at V and 2 bases at J; junction bases unmatched: 16. Germline lookup yields CDR1 SGHNT and CDR2 YYREEE (reference sequence). This CDR3 spans 18 amino acids.

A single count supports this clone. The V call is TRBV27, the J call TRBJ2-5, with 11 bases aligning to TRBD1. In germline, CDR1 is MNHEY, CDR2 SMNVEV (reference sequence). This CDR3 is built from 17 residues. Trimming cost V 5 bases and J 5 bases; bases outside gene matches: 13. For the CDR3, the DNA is TGTGCCAGCAGTAGCACGCTAGGGACAGGGGGAAGGGAGACCCAGTACTTC. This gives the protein CASSSTLGTGGRETQYF.